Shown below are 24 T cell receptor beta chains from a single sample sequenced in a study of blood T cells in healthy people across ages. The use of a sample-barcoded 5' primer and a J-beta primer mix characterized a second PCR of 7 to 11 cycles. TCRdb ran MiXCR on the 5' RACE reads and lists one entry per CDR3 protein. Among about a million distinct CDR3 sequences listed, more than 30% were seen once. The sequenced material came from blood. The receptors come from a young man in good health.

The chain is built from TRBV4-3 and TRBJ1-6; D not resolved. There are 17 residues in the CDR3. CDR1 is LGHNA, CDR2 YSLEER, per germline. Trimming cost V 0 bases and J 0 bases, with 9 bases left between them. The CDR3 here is CASSQEPTISYNSPLHF. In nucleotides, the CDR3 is TGCGCCAGCAGCCAAGAACCGACGATCTCCTATAATTCACCCCTCCACTTT.

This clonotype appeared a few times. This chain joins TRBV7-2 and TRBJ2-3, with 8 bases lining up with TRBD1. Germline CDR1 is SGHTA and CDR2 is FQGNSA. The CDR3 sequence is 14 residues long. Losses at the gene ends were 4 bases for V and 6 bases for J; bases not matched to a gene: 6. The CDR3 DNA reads TGTGCCAGCAGCTCGACCAGGGGGCGGGATACGCAGTATTTT. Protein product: CASSSTRGRDTQYF. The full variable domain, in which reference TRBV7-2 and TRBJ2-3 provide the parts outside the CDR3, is GAGVSQSPSNKVTEKGKDVELRCDPISGHTALYWYRQSLGQGLEFLIYFQGNSAPDKSGLPSDRFSAERTGGSVSTLTIQRTQQEDSAVYLCASSSTRGRDTQYFGPGTRLTVL.

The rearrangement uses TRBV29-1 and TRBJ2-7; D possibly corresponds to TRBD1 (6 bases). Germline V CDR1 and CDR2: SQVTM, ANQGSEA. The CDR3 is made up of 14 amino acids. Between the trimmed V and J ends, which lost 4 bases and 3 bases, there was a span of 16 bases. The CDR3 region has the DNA TGCAGCGTTGGGTTGGGGGCCCAAGTCTACGAGCAGTACTTC. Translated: CSVGLGAQVYEQYF.

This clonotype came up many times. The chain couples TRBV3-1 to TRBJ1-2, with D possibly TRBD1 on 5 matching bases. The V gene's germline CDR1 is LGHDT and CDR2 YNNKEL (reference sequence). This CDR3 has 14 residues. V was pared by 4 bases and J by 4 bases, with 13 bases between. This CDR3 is CASSRGGLGYGYTF. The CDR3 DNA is TGTGCCAGCAGCCGTGGGGGTTTAGGCTATGGCTACACCTTC.

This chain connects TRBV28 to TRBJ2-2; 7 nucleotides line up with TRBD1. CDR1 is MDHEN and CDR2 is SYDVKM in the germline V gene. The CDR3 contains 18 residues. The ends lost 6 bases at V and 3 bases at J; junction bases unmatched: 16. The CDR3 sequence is CASSHGHRDREHTGELFF. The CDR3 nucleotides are TGTGCCAGCAGCCACGGACACCGAGACAGGGAGCACACCGGGGAGCTGTTTTTT. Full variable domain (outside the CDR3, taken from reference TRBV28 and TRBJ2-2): DVKVTQSSRYLVKRTGEKVFLECVQDMDHENMFWYRQDPGLGLRLIYFSYDVKMKEKGDIPEGYSVSREKKERFSLILESASTNQTSMYLCASSHGHRDREHTGELFFGEGSRLTVL.

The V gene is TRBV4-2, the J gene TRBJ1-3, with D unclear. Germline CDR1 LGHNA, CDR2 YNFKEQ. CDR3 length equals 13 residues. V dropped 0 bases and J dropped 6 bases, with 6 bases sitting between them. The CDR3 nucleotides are TGTGCCAGCAGCCAAGAGCGAGAAAACACCATATATTTT. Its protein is CASSQERENTIYF.

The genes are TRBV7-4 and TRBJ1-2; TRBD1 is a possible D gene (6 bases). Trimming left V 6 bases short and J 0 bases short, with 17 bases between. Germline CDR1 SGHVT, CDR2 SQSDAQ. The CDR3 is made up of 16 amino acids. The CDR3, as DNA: TGTGCCAGCAGAGGTGAAAGGGGGAGGACTAACTATGGCTACACCTTC. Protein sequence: CASRGERGRTNYGYTF. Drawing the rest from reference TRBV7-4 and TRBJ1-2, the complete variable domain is GAGVSQSPRYKVAKRGRDVALRCDSISGHVTLYWYRQTLGQGSEVLTYSQSDAQRDKSGRPSGRFSAERPERSVSTLKIQRTEQGDSAVYLCASRGERGRTNYGYTFGSGTRLTVV.

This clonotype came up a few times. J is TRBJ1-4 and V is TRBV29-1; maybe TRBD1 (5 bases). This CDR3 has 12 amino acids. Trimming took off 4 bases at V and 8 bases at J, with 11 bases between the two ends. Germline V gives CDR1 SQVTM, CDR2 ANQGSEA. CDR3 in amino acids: CSVAQGREKLFF. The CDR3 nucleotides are TGCAGCGTTGCCCAGGGCAGGGAAAAACTGTTTTTT. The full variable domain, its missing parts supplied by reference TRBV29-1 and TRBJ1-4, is SAVISQKPSRDICQRGTSLTIQCQVDSQVTMMFWYRQQPGQSLTLIATANQGSEATYESGFVIDKFPISRPNLTFSTLTVSNMSPEDSSIYLCSVAQGREKLFFGSGTQLSVL.

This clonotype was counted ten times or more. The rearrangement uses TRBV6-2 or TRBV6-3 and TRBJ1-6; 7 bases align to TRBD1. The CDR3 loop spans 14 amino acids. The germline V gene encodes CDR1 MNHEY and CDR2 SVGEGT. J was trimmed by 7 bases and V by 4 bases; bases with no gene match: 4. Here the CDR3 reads CASSSQGVNSPLHF. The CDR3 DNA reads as TGTGCCAGCAGTTCTCAGGGGGTAAATTCACCCCTCCACTTT.

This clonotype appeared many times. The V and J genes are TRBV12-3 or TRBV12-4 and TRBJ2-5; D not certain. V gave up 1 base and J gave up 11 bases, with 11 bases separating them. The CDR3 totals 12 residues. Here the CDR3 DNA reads TGTGCCAGCAGTTTAGGTAGAGGTGAGCAGTACTTC. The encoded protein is CASSLGRGEQYF.

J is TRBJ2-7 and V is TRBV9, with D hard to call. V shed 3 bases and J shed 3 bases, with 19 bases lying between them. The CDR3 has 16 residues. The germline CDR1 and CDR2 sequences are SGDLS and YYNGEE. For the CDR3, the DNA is TGTGCCAGCAGCGAAAGCGAAAGGACCGGCAACTACGAGCAGTACTTC. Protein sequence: CASSESERTGNYEQYF.

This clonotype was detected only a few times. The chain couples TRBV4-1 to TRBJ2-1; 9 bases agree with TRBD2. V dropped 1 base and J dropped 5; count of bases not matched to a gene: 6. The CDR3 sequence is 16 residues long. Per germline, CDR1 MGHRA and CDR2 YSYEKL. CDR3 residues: CASSQGLSGGNNEQFF. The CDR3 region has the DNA TGCGCCAGCAGCCAAGGTTTGAGCGGGGGGAACAATGAGCAGTTCTTC.

CDR3 residues: CASKTGQGDLEQFF. CDR3 in DNA: TGTGCCAGCAAAACGGGACAGGGCGACCTCGAGCAGTTCTTC. V and J are TRBV9 and TRBJ2-1; 9 bases map to TRBD1. Germline CDR1 and CDR2: SGDLS and YYNGEE. V was clipped by 6 bases and J by 10 bases; unmatched bases: 11. The CDR3 consists of 14 residues. Together with reference TRBV9 and TRBJ2-1, the CDR3 gives the full variable domain: DSGVTQTPKHLITATGQRVTLRCSPRSGDLSVYWYQQSLDQGLQFLIQYYNGEERAKGNILERFSAQQFPDLHSELNLSSLELGDSALYFCASKTGQGDLEQFFGPGTRLTVL.

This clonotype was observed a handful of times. The CDR3 sequence is CATSRSPDQINSYEQYF. CDR3 coding DNA: TGTGCCACCAGCAGATCCCCGGACCAGATAAACTCCTACGAGCAGTACTTC. V usage is TRBV15 and J usage is TRBJ2-7; unclear D gene. Germline CDR1 LNHNV, CDR2 YYDKDF (reference sequence). The CDR3 runs 17 residues. V lost 2 bases and J lost 0, with 17 bases in between. Drawing the rest from reference TRBV15 and TRBJ2-7, the complete variable domain is DAMVIQNPRYQVTQFGKPVTLSCSQTLNHNVMYWYQQKSSQAPKLLFHYYDKDFNNEADTPDNFQSRRPNTSFCFLDIRSPGLGDTAMYLCATSRSPDQINSYEQYFGPGTRLTVT.

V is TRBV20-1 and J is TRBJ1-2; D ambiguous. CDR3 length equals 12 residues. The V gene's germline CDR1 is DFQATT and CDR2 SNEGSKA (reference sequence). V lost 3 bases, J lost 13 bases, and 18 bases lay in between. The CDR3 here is CSASFRQAVGTF. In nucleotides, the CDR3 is TGCAGTGCTAGTTTTCGGCAGGCAGTTGGCACCTTC.

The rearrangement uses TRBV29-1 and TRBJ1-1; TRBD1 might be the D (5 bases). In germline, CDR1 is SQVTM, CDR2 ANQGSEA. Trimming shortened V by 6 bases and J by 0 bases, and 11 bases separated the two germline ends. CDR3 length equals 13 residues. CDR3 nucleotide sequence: TGCAGCGTGCGAGGGGTAATGAACACTGAAGCTTTCTTT. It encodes CSVRGVMNTEAFF.

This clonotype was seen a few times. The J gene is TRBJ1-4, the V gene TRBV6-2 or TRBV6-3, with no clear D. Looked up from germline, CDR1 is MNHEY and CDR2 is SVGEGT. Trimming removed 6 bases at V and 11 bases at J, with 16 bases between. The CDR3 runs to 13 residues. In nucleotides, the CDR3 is TGTGCCAGCAGCCCCGGGGTCGTCGGGAAACTGTTTTTT. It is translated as CASSPGVVGKLFF.

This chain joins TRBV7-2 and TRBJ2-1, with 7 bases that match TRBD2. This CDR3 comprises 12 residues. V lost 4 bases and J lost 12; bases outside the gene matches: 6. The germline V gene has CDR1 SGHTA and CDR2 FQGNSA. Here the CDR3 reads CASSSISGAQFF. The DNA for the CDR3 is TGTGCCAGCAGCTCAATAAGCGGGGCGCAGTTCTTC. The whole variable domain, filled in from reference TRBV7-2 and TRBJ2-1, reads GAGVSQSPSNKVTEKGKDVELRCDPISGHTALYWYRQSLGQGLEFLIYFQGNSAPDKSGLPSDRFSAERTGGSVSTLTIQRTQQEDSAVYLCASSSISGAQFFGPGTRLTVL.

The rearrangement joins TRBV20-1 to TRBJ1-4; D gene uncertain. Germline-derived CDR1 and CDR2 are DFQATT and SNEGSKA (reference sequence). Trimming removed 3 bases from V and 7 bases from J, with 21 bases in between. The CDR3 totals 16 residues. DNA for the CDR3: TGCAGTGCTAGTAAGCCAGCGCGAGATGGTTTTGAAAAACTGTTTTTT. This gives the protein CSASKPARDGFEKLFF.

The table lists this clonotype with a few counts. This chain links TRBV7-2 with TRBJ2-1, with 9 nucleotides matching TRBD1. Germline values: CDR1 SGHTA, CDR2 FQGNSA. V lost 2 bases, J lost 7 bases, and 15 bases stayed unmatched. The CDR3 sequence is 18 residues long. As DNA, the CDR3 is TGTGCCAGCAGCTTAAGCGTGCGGGGACAGGGCTTAGGGAATGAGCAGTTCTTC. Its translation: CASSLSVRGQGLGNEQFF.

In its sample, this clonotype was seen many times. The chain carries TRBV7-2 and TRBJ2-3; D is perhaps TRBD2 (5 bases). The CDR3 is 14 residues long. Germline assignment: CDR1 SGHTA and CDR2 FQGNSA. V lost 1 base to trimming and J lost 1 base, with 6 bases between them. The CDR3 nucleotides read TGTGCCAGCAGCTTAGGGACTCGCACAGATACGCAGTATTTT. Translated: CASSLGTRTDTQYF.

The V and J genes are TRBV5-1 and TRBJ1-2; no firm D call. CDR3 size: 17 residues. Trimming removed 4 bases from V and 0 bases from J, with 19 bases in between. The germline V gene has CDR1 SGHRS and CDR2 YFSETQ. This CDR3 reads CASSKTPGRKANYGYTF. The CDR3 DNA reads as TGCGCCAGCAGCAAGACCCCTGGACGGAAAGCTAACTATGGCTACACCTTC.

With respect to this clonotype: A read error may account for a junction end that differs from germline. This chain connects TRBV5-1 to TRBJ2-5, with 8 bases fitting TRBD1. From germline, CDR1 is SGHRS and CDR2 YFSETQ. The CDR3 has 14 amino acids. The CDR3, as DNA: TGCGCCAGCAGCCATGGACAGGGACAAGGGACCCAGTACTTC. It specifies CASSHGQGQGTQYF.

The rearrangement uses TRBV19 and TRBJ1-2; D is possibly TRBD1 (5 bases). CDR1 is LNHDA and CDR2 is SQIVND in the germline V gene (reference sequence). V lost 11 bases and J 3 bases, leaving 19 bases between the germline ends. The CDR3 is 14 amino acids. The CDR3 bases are TGTGCCCGTTTTGGGGGGTCGGTCGACTATGGCTACACCTTC. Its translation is CARFGGSVDYGYTF.